These T cell receptor beta chains were read from a single sample in a study of T cells in Graves' hyperthyroidism and ophthalmopathy. MiXCR, applied by TCRdb to the multiplex PCR reads, yields one record per CDR3 protein. Here the sample spans about 690,000 distinct CDR3 sequences, around 15% being singletons. The source material was blood. Every receptor here comes from a man aged 50-59 years with Graves' hyperthyroidism. The CDR3 runs from the conserved cysteine through the conserved F or W. D genes are given only for firm matches. Not all rows give a size; the values are once, few, many and, for expanded clones, a class.

TRBV6-1	few	TRBJ2-7	NA	TGTGCCAGCATCTCGGGATCAGGCCCCGACGAGCAGTACTTC	CASISGSGPDEQYF
TRBV27	many	TRBJ2-1	NA	TGTGCCAGCTCCGTGGGAGTCGCTTTGGGGTACAATGAGCAGTTCTTC	CASSVGVALGYNEQFF
TRBV5-1	many	TRBJ1-4	NA	TGCGCCAGCAGCTTGGGCCTCGGGACAACGACTAATGAAAAACTGTTTTTT	CASSLGLGTTTNEKLFF
TRBV12-3/TRBV12-4	many	TRBJ2-7	TRBD2	TGTGCCAGCAGTTGGGGACTAGCGGGAGGTGGGGACGAGCAGTACTTC	CASSWGLAGGGDEQYF
TRBV28	many	TRBJ2-1	TRBD2	TGTGCCAGCAGTTACGCTAGCGGGAACTCCTACAATGAGCAGTTCTTC	CASSYASGNSYNEQFF
TRBV24-1	many	TRBJ2-5	TRBD1	TGTGCCACCAGTGATTCCCGACAGGGCCCATCGTCGGCCCAGTACTTC	CATSDSRQGPSSAQYF
TRBV12-3/TRBV12-4	NA	TRBJ2-1	TRBD2	TGTGCCACAAAGCGGGAACTCTACAATGAGCAGTTCTTC	CATKRELYNEQFF
TRBV18	few	TRBJ2-1	NA	TGTGCCAGCTCACCATTCGGGAGGACAGGGCCTAGCTCCTACAATGAGCAGTTCTTC	CASSPFGRTGPSSYNEQFF
TRBV7-9	NA	TRBJ2-1	NA	TGTGCCAGCAGCCCTCGGTGGCAGGTTTCCAATGAGCAGTTCTTC	CASSPRWQVSNEQFF
TRBV13	once	TRBJ2-7	TRBD1	TGTGCCAGCAGCTTAGTGAACGGGACAGGGTGGTACGAGCAGTACTTC	CASSLVNGTGWYEQYF
TRBV28	few	TRBJ2-7	TRBD1	TGTGCCAGCAGTTTGATGGGACAGGATGTGTTTTACGAGCAGTACTTC	CASSLMGQDVFYEQYF
TRBV11-2	NA	TRBJ2-1	TRBD2	TGTGCCAGCAGCCGAGAGGGGAGCCTAAGACTAGCGGGGACAAACGGGGACCGATACAATGAGCAGTTCTTC	CASSREGSLRLAGTNGDRYNEQFF
TRBV20-1	NA	TRBJ2-7	NA	TGCAGTGCTAGAGCCCCTCACCTCGTCGAGCAGTACTTC	CSARAPHLVEQYF
TRBV7-9	NA	TRBJ1-4	NA	TGTGCCAGCAGCTCGGACGGGTCGTCTAATGAAAAACTGTTTTTT	CASSSDGSSNEKLFF
TRBV18	NA	TRBJ2-5	NA	TGTGCCAGCTCACCTCAGAAAGGTCGGGGTTCTGGGACTCAAGAGACCCAGTACTTC	CASSPQKGRGSGTQETQYF
TRBV5-1	few	TRBJ1-1	NA	TGCGCCAGCCACTGGGGACAGAACACTGAAGCTTTCTTT	CASHWGQNTEAFF
TRBV6-5	many	TRBJ2-5	NA	TGTGCCAGCAGTTACTACGGAGGGACCGGGACTCGAGAGACCCAGTACTTC	CASSYYGGTGTRETQYF
TRBV28	NA	TRBJ2-4	TRBD1	TGTGCCACCTTACAGGGGGCAGAAAACATTCAGTACTTC	CATLQGAENIQYF
TRBV12-3/TRBV12-4	many	TRBJ1-4	TRBD1	TGTGCCAGCAGTAAGCCCCAGGGGGCAAGTGAAAAACTGTTTTTT	CASSKPQGASEKLFF
TRBV20-1	NA	TRBJ2-5	TRBD2	TGCAGTGCTTCATATCTCGGGACTAGCGGATGGGGGACCCAGTACTTC	CSASYLGTSGWGTQYF
TRBV20-1	many	TRBJ2-5	TRBD2	TGCAGTGCTAGAGATAGCGGGAGGGGTCAAGAGACCCAGTACTTC	CSARDSGRGQETQYF
TRBV5-1	few	TRBJ2-2	NA	TGCGCCAGCAGATCTTCCGGGGGGAACACCGGGGAGCTGTTTTTT	CASRSSGGNTGELFF
TRBV27	NA	TRBJ1-1	NA	TGTGCCAGCAGTTACACAGGGTTGGACACTGAAGCTTTCTTT	CASSYTGLDTEAFF
TRBV24-1	many	TRBJ2-1	TRBD1	TGTGCCACCAGTGATTTGCCCAGGACAGGGGGCGAGTCAGCCGACTACAATGAGCAGTTCTTC	CATSDLPRTGGESADYNEQFF
TRBV28	many	TRBJ2-1	TRBD2	TGTGCCAGCAGTTTTCAGCGGACTAGCGGTTACAATGAGCAGTTCTTC	CASSFQRTSGYNEQFF
TRBV28	many	TRBJ2-1	TRBD2	TGTGCCAGCAGTCCCTCACTAGCGGGACTAAACAATGAGCAGTTCTTC	CASSPSLAGLNNEQFF
TRBV5-1	NA	TRBJ2-5	NA	TGCGCCAGCAGATCCAGGGCAGGAGGTGAGACCCAGTACTTC	CASRSRAGGETQYF
TRBV5-4	few	TRBJ2-7	TRBD2	TGTGCCAGCAGCGGCCGGGGGCGGGAGGGCCGCGAGCAGTACTTC	CASSGRGREGREQYF
TRBV15	few	TRBJ2-3	TRBD2	TGTGCCACCAGCAGAGATCCGACTAGCGGGGATACGCAGTATTTT	CATSRDPTSGDTQYF
TRBV10-3	NA	TRBJ1-2	NA	TGTGCCATCAGTGAGACCGGGGGTGCGGGCAACTATGGCTACACCTTC	CAISETGGAGNYGYTF
TRBV15	few	TRBJ1-1	NA	TGTGCCACCAGCAGAGATCGTACGGACTTGCGGACTTTCTTT	CATSRDRTDLRTFF
TRBV11-2	many	TRBJ2-5	NA	TGTGCCAGCAGCCCCAGGACAGCAGCCCAAGAGACCCAGTACTTC	CASSPRTAAQETQYF
TRBV27	NA	TRBJ1-6	NA	TGTGCCAGCAGTTCACAGGGAGGGGCGTATAATTCACCCCTCCACTTT	CASSSQGGAYNSPLHF
TRBV19	many	TRBJ2-1	TRBD2	TGTGCCAGTAGTAGACTAGCGGGAGGTGCCTACAATGAGCAGTTCTTC	CASSRLAGGAYNEQFF
TRBV2	many	TRBJ2-7	TRBD1	TGTGCCAGCAGTGAAGATGGGACAGGAGTCTACGAGCAGTACTTC	CASSEDGTGVYEQYF
TRBV7-2	many	TRBJ1-1	NA	TGTGCCAGCAGCATTAGTGGGGACGTGAACACTGAAGCTTTCTTT	CASSISGDVNTEAFF
TRBV18	many	TRBJ1-2	NA	TGTGCCAGCTCACCGGACATTGGCTACACCTTC	CASSPDIGYTF
TRBV14	few	TRBJ2-3	NA	TGTGCCAGCAGCCAAGATCTACAGACGACGCAGTATTTT	CASSQDLQTTQYF
TRBV30	once	TRBJ1-2	NA	TGTGCCTTTCTCCGGAACAGGGTCAACTATGGCTACACCTTC	CAFLRNRVNYGYTF
TRBV5-1	NA	TRBJ2-1	NA	TGCGCCAGCCGGCAAAACGGGGGGCTATACAATGAGCAGTTCTTC	CASRQNGGLYNEQFF
TRBV20-1	NA	TRBJ1-5	NA	TGCAGTGCTCGACCATTCAAACAGCCCCAGCATTTT	CSARPFKQPQHF
TRBV7-9	many	TRBJ2-5	TRBD1	TGTGCCAGCAGCTTGCAGGGGGCCCCTCAAGAGACCCAGTACTTC	CASSLQGAPQETQYF
TRBV2	many	TRBJ2-1	NA	TGTGCCAGCGGGACCCTCTCCTACAATGAGCAGTTCTTC	CASGTLSYNEQFF
TRBV19	NA	TRBJ2-7	NA	TGTGCCAGTGCAAATGGACAGACCTACGAGCAGTACTTC	CASANGQTYEQYF
TRBV5-4	NA	TRBJ2-1	TRBD2	TGTGCCAGCACTGTAGCGGGGTCCTTGCGGGGTGAGCAGTTCTTC	CASTVAGSLRGEQFF
TRBV20-1	many	TRBJ2-7	TRBD2	TGCAGTGGTACTAGCGGGAGCCTCGTCGGGTACGAGCAGTACTTC	CSGTSGSLVGYEQYF
TRBV28	many	TRBJ1-3	NA	TGTGCCAGCAGTTTAGATCTGGAGGGATCCGGAAACACCATATATTTT	CASSLDLEGSGNTIYF
TRBV28	many	TRBJ1-1	TRBD1	TGTGCCAGCAGCACGGGGACAGGGGGCTTTTTGAAGTCGAGGGCTTTCTTT	CASSTGTGGFLKSRAFF
TRBV10-3	many	TRBJ2-1	NA	TGTGCCATCAGTGAAATCGACCGAGCGAACTACAATGAGCAGTTCTTC	CAISEIDRANYNEQFF
TRBV5-8	NA	TRBJ2-2	TRBD1	TGTGCCAGCAGGTTAACCGGGACAGGGGTTGGCGGGGAGCTGTTTTTT	CASRLTGTGVGGELFF
TRBV5-4	NA	TRBJ2-1	NA	TGTGCCAGCAGCTTGTCAATTGGTCGATACAATGAGCAGTTCTTC	CASSLSIGRYNEQFF
TRBV13	many	TRBJ2-3	TRBD1	TGTGCCAGCAGCTTTCTCGGACAGGGGGAAAAGAATACGCAGTATTTT	CASSFLGQGEKNTQYF
TRBV20-1	NA	TRBJ1-3	NA	TGCAGTGCTGTCACGACAGTCAGGGACTCTGGAAACACCATATATTTT	CSAVTTVRDSGNTIYF